Following are 8 T cell receptor beta chains from one sample sequenced in a study of T and B cells in COVID-19 patients. Multiplex PCR with BIOMED2 TRB-A/B primer pools amplified TRB rearrangements. TCRdb re-called the multiplex PCR reads through MiXCR, storing one row per CDR3 protein. The sample comprises 20,000 to 25,000 distinct CDR3 sequences, 30% to 35% of which are singletons, and less than 2.5% rests with the top ten. TRB was amplified from about 240-490 ng of blood genomic DNA. The sample consisted of blood. These receptors were collected from a human donor who had recovered from COVID-19.

This clonotype was observed at least ten times. The chain employs TRBV29-1 and TRBJ1-2, with D maybe TRBD1 (5 bases). The V gene lost 6 bases and the J gene lost 2 bases, with 22 bases spanning the gap. Germline CDR1 SQVTM, CDR2 ANQGSEA. The CDR3 consists of 16 residues. The CDR3 DNA follows: TGCAGCGTAGATACCCCCCGACAGAAAGAAAACTATGGCTACACCTTC. Residues: CSVDTPRQKENYGYTF. Based on the CDR3 plus reference TRBV29-1 and TRBJ1-2, the full variable domain is SAVISQKPSRDICQRGTSLTIQCQVDSQVTMMFWYRQQPGQSLTLIATANQGSEATYESGFVIDKFPISRPNLTFSTLTVSNMSPEDSSIYLCSVDTPRQKENYGYTFGSGTRLTVV.

This clonotype was picked up many times. The genes are TRBV15 and TRBJ1-4; no clear D gene. The V end was cut by 1 base, the J end by 0 bases, with 6 bases between. Germline V gives CDR1 LNHNV, CDR2 YYDKDF (reference sequence). The CDR3 consists of 15 residues. In DNA, the CDR3 is TGTGCCACCAGCAGAGGGCCCGCAACTAATGAAAAACTGTTTTTT. It specifies CATSRGPATNEKLFF.

The table lists this clonotype with a few counts. V gene TRBV5-6 combines with J gene TRBJ2-3; D tentatively reads TRBD1 or TRBD2 (5 bases each). This CDR3 contains 15 residues. Germline V CDR1 and CDR2: SGHDT, YYEEEE. The V end was cut by 2 bases, the J end by 5 bases, with 15 bases between. The CDR3 DNA sequence: TGTGCCAGCAGCTTACGGGGCTTGGGAGTAGATACGCAGTATTTT. It specifies CASSLRGLGVDTQYF.

This clonotype came up a few times. The rearrangement uses TRBV7-2 and TRBJ2-1; D call uncertain. The CDR3 contains 15 residues. CDR1 is SGHTA and CDR2 is FQGNSA in the germline V gene. V was shortened by 1 base and J by 0 bases, with 7 bases between the two germline ends. CDR3 loop: CASSLVPSSYNEQFF. In nucleotides, the CDR3 is TGTGCCAGCAGCTTAGTTCCCAGCTCCTACAATGAGCAGTTCTTC. The variable domain in full, completed from reference TRBV7-2 and TRBJ2-1, reads GAGVSQSPSNKVTEKGKDVELRCDPISGHTALYWYRQSLGQGLEFLIYFQGNSAPDKSGLPSDRFSAERTGGSVSTLTIQRTQQEDSAVYLCASSLVPSSYNEQFFGPGTRLTVL.

The chain couples TRBV4-2 to TRBJ2-7; perhaps TRBD2 as D (6 bases). This CDR3 is 17 amino acids long. Germline assignment: CDR1 LGHNA and CDR2 YNFKEQ. The V end was cut by 5 bases, the J end by 0 bases, with 20 bases between. The CDR3 reads CASSSLGVGGNSYEQYF. For the CDR3, the DNA is TGTGCCAGCAGCAGCCTCGGGGTTGGGGGGAACTCCTACGAGCAGTACTTC.

This clonotype rates as medium-sized (0.01 to 0.1%). The chain recombines TRBV19 with TRBJ2-3, with TRBD2 matching over 7 bases. The CDR3 sequence is 15 residues long. Looked up from germline, CDR1 is LNHDA and CDR2 is SQIVND (reference sequence). With 1 base clipped from V and 6 bases from J, the junction kept 7 bases outside the gene matches. The CDR3 region has the DNA TGTGCCAGTAGTATAGCTAGCGGTGCAGTTGATACGCAGTATTTT. Translated: CASSIASGAVDTQYF.

Written as DNA, the CDR3 is TGCAGTGCTCCGGGACTAGCGGGGGAATCCTACAATGAGCAGTTCTTC. Translation gives CSAPGLAGESYNEQFF. This sequence joins TRBV20-1 and TRBJ2-1, with 14 bases identical to TRBD2. Losses at the gene ends were 5 bases for V and 1 base for J; bases not matched to a gene: 4. Germline CDR1 DFQATT, CDR2 SNEGSKA (reference sequence). The CDR3 contains 16 residues.

A few counts support this clonotype. The rearrangement joins TRBV7-2 to TRBJ2-1; 11 bases fit TRBD2. Trimming removed 0 bases from V and 4 bases from J; junction bases left unmatched: 5. Looked up from germline, CDR1 is SGHTA and CDR2 is FQGNSA. The CDR3 is made up of 17 amino acids. The CDR3 nucleotides are TGTGCCAGCAGCTTAGCCCCGACTAGCGGGAATTACAATGAGCAGTTCTTC. Translating gives CASSLAPTSGNYNEQFF.